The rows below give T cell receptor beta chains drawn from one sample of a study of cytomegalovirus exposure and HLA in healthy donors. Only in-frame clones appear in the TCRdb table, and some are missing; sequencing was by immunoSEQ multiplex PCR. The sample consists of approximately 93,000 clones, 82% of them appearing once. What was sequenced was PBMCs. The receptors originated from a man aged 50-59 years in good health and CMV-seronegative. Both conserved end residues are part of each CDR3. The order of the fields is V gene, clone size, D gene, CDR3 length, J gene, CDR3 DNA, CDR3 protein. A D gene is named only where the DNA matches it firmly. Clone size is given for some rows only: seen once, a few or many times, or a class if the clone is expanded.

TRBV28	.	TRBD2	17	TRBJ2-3	TGTGCCAGCAGTTTAAGTCAGGGCGTAGCGGGAACAGATACGCAGTATTTT	CASSLSQGVAGTDTQYF
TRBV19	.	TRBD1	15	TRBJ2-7	TGTGCCAGTAGTCCGGGACAGGGCACTTCCTACGAGCAGTACTTC	CASSPGQGTSYEQYF
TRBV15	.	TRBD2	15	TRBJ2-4	TGTGCCACCAGCAGAGAGTCGCGGGGGGGTCACATTCAGTACTTC	CATSRESRGGHIQYF
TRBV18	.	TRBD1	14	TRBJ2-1	TGTGCCAGCTCACGGGGACAGGGGGCGGATGAGCAGTTCTTC	CASSRGQGADEQFF
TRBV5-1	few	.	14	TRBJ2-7	TGCGCCAGCAGCTTGGAACTAGCTGGGGGCGAGCAGTACTTC	CASSLELAGGEQYF
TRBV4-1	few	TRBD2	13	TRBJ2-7	TGCGCCAGCAGTCCTAGCGGCTCCTACGAGCAGTACTTC	CASSPSGSYEQYF
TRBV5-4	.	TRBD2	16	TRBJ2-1	TGTGCCAGCAGCCTCGGGGGGACTAGCGGGATCAATGAGCAGTTCTTC	CASSLGGTSGINEQFF
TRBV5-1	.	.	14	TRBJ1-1	TGCGCCAGCAGCTTGGAAGGAGGGAACACTGAAGCTTTCTTT	CASSLEGGNTEAFF
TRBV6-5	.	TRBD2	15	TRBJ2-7	TGTGCCAGCAGTTATGGACTAGCGGGAGCCTACGAGCAGTACTTC	CASSYGLAGAYEQYF
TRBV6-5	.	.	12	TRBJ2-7	TGTGCCAGCAGTTCTGGAGATTACGAGCAGTACTTC	CASSSGDYEQYF
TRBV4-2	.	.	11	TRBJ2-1	TGTGCCAGCAGCCAGGTAGATGAGCAGTTCTTC	CASSQVDEQFF
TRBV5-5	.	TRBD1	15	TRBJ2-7	TGTGCCAGCAGCCGACAGGGGGTTGCGGAAAACGAGCAGTACTTC	CASSRQGVAENEQYF
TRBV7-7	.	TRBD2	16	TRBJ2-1	TGTGCTAGCAGCTTAGCCCCAGCGGGAGGCTACAATGAGCAGTTCTTC	CASSLAPAGGYNEQFF
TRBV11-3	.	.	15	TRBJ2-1	TGTGCCAGCAGACCCCCGCTAGTCCCGTACAATGAGCAGTTCTTC	CASRPPLVPYNEQFF
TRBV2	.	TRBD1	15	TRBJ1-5	TGTGCCAGCAGTGTGAGACAGGGGGCGAATCAGCCCCAGCATTTT	CASSVRQGANQPQHF
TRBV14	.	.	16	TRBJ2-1	TGTGCCAGCAGCCAGATAGGACTCCATGGCTACAATGAGCAGTTCTTC	CASSQIGLHGYNEQFF
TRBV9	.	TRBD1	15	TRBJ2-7	TGTGCCAGCAGCGTAGAGGGACAGGGCCTGGTCGAGCAGTACTTC	CASSVEGQGLVEQYF
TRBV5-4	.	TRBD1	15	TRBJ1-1	TGTGCCAGCAGGGGGGCCGGGACAGGAGGAACTGAAGCTTTCTTT	CASRGAGTGGTEAFF
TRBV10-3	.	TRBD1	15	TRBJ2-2	TGTGCCATCAGGCTCGGGACAGCGAACACCGGGGAGCTGTTTTTT	CAIRLGTANTGELFF
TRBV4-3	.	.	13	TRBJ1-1	TGCGCCAGCGCGCTAACAGGGATACCTGAAGCTTTCTTT	CASALTGIPEAFF
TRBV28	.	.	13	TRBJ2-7	TGTGCCAGCAGTTTCTACAGCTCCTACGAGCAGTACTTC	CASSFYSSYEQYF
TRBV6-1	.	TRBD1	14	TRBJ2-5	TGTGCCAGCTTGGACAGGATTTTACGAGAGACCCAGTACTTC	CASLDRILRETQYF
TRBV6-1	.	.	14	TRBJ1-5	TGTGCCAGCAGTCCTTCAGGGGGCAATCAGCCCCAGCATTTT	CASSPSGGNQPQHF
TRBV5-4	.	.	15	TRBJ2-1	TGTGCCAGCAGCTTGCGGGAAGTATCCTACAATGAGCAGTTCTTC	CASSLREVSYNEQFF
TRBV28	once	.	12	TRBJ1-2	TGTGCCAGCAGTCCTCGACACAATGGCTACACCTTC	CASSPRHNGYTF
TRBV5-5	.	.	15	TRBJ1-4	TGTGCCAGCAGCGTAGGGGATTTAGCTAATGAAAAACTGTTTTTT	CASSVGDLANEKLFF
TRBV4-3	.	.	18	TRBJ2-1	TGCGCCAGCAGCCAAGTTAGCGGCCCTGCGGGCAGAGGCAATGAGCAGTTCTTC	CASSQVSGPAGRGNEQFF
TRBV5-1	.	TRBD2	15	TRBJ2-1	TGCGCCAGCACTCTAGCGGGGGGTTCCTACAATGAGCAGTTCTTC	CASTLAGGSYNEQFF
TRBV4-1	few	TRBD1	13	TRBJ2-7	TGCGCCAGCAGCACCGGACAGGGCGGCGAGCAGTACTTC	CASSTGQGGEQYF
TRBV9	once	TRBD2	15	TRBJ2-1	TGTGCCAGCAGCGTAGGGAACGGGAGGGCCCATGAGCAGTTCTTC	CASSVGNGRAHEQFF
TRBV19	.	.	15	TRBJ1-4	TGTGCCAGTAGTATGCTCCGGGAAAGTGGAGAAAAACTGTTTTTT	CASSMLRESGEKLFF
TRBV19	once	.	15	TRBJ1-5	TGTGCCAGTAAAACCACCCAGGGAAGCAATCAGCCCCAGCATTTT	CASKTTQGSNQPQHF
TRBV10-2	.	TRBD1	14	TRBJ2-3	TGCGCCAGCACGGACAGGGGGCCCACAGATACGCAGTATTTT	CASTDRGPTDTQYF
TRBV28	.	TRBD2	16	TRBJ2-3	TGTGCCAGCAGTCCAACGGGACTAGCTAGCACAGATACGCAGTATTTT	CASSPTGLASTDTQYF
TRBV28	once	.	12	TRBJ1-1	TGTGCCAGCAGAGGGGGGAACACTGAAGCTTTCTTT	CASRGGNTEAFF
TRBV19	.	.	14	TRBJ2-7	TGTGCCAGTAGTACCCGCGGTGCTTTCTACGAGCAGTACTTC	CASSTRGAFYEQYF
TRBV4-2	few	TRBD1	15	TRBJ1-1	TGTGCCAGCAGCCCCTGGGGACAGAGGGAGGCTGAAGCTTTCTTT	CASSPWGQREAEAFF
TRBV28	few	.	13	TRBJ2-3	TGTGCCAGCAGAGGCCAGGACACAGATACGCAGTATTTT	CASRGQDTDTQYF
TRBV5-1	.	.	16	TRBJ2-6	TGCGCCAGCAGCTTGCCGAGTGGTCCTGGGGCCAACGTCCTGACTTTC	CASSLPSGPGANVLTF
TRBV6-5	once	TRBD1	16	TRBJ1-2	TGTGCCAGCAGTTACTCCGGGACAGGGGGCGCCTATGGCTACACCTTC	CASSYSGTGGAYGYTF
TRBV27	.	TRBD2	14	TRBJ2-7	TGTGCCAGCAGCCTAGGGAGGGCCAGGGACGAGCAGTACTTC	CASSLGRARDEQYF
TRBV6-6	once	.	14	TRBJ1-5	TGTGCCAGCAGTTACGCGACTCTGACAGATTCCCAGCATTTT	CASSYATLTDSQHF
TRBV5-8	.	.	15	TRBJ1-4	TGTGCCAGCAGCTCCAAGTCGGGGATTACTGAAAAACTGTTTTTT	CASSSKSGITEKLFF
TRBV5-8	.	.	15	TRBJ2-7	TGTGCCAGCAGCCCGTTCGGGAGAACTTCCTACGAGCAGTACTTC	CASSPFGRTSYEQYF
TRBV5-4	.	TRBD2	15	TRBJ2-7	TGTGCCAGCAGCTTGGCCAGCGGGAGCTCTTACGAGCAGTACTTC	CASSLASGSSYEQYF
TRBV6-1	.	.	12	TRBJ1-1	TGTGCCAGCAGTGACATCAACACTGAAGCTTTCTTT	CASSDINTEAFF
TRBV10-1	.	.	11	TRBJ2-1	TGCGCCAGCAGTGATAACAATGAGCAGTTCTTC	CASSDNNEQFF
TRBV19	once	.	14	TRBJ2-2	TGTGCCAGTAGCCGCCCGCAGGGTGGCGGGGAGCTGTTTTTT	CASSRPQGGGELFF
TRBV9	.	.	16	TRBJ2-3	TGTGCCAGCAGCGTAGGGTGGGGGCGGGCGGCAGATACGCAGTATTTT	CASSVGWGRAADTQYF
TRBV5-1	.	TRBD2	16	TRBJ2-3	TGCGCCAGCAGCCAGGGACTAGCGGGAGTGACAGATACGCAGTATTTT	CASSQGLAGVTDTQYF
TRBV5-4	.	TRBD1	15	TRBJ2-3	TGTGCCAGCAGCCAAAACAGGGGACCCACAGATACGCAGTATTTT	CASSQNRGPTDTQYF
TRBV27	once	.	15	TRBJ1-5	TGTGCCAGCAGTTTTGGTGCAGGGTACAATCAGCCCCAGCATTTT	CASSFGAGYNQPQHF
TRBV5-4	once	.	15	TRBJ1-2	TGTGCCAGCAGCTTAGGGCGGACAGTTTCCTATGGCTACACCTTC	CASSLGRTVSYGYTF